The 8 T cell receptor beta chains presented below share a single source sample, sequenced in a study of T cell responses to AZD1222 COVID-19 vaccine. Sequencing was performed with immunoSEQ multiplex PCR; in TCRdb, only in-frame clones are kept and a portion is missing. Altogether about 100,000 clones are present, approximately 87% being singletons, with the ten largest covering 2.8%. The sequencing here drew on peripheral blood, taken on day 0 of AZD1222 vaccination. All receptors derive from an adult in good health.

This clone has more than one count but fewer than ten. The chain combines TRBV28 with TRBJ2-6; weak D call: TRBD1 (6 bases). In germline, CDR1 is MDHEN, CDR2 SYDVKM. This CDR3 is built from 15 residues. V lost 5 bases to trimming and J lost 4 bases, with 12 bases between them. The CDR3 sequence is CASSLTGSGANVLTF. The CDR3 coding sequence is TGTGCCAGCAGTCTCACAGGGTCAGGGGCCAACGTCCTGACTTTC.

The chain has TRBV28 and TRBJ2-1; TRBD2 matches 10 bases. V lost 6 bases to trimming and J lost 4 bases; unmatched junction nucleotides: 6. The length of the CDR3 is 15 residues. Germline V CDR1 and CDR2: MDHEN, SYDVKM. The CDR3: CASRSGLAVYNEQFF. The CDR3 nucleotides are TGTGCCAGCAGGTCCGGACTAGCGGTATACAATGAGCAGTTCTTC.

Here the CDR3 DNA reads TGCGCCAGCACCAATGGACAGGGATCTGGAAACACCATATATTTT. Translation gives CASTNGQGSGNTIYF. The chain couples TRBV5-1 to TRBJ1-3; the match to TRBD1 covers 8 bases. Germline CDR1 is SGHRS and CDR2 is YFSETQ. This CDR3 contains 15 residues. The V and J ends lost 6 bases and 1 base, in that order; junction bases with no gene match: 6.

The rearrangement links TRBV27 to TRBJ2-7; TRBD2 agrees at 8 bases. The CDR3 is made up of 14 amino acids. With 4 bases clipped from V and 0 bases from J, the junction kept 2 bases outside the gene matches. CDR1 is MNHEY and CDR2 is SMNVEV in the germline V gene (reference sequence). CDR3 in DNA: TGTGCCAGCAGTTCCGGGACTAGCTCCTACGAGCAGTACTTC. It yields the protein CASSSGTSSYEQYF.

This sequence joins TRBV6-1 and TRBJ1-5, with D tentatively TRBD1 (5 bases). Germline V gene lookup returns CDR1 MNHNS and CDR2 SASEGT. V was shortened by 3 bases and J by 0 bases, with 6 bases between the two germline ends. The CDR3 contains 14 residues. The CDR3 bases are TGTGCCAGCAGTGATACAGGTAGCAATCAGCCCCAGCATTTT. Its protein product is CASSDTGSNQPQHF.

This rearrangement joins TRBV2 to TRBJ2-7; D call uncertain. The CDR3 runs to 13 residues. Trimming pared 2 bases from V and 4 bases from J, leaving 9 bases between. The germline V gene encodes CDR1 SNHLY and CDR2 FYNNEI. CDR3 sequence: CASSETRLYEQYF. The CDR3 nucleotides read TGTGCCAGCAGTGAAACCCGGCTGTACGAGCAGTACTTC.

CDR3 nucleotide sequence: TGTGCCAGCAGTGAAAGTCGGATCTATGGCTACACCTTC. This codes for CASSESRIYGYTF. The chain combines TRBV2 with TRBJ1-2; no definite D call. CDR3 length: 13 amino acids. Trimming took off 2 bases at V and 4 bases at J, with 8 bases between the two ends. CDR1 and CDR2 from the germline V gene are SNHLY and FYNNEI.

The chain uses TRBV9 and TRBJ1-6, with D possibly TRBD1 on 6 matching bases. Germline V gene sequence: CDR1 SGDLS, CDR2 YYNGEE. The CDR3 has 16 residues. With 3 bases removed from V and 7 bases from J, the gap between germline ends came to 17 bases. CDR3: CASSAIPGAGNSPLHF. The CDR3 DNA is TGTGCCAGCAGCGCCATCCCAGGGGCGGGCAATTCACCCCTCCACTTT.